The 18 T cell receptor beta chains below come from one sample, sequenced in a study of T cell repertoires in cytomegalovirus infection. These TCRs are of unknown antigen specificity. A single record per CDR3 protein comes from TCRdb applying MiXCR to the reads. The sample records about a million distinct CDR3 sequences, around 32% being singletons. This material consisted of cultured CD8+ T cells from PBMCs, taken from culture after CMV antigen stimulation. The origin of the receptors is a human donor in good health (CMV status not recorded). Some clones in this sample may be carry-over from other donors' samples.

This clonotype has just a few counts. This rearrangement joins TRBV10-3 to TRBJ2-2; D is undetermined. V lost 2 bases and J lost 2, with 9 bases in between. Germline CDR1 reads ENHRY; CDR2 reads SYGVKD. The CDR3 contains 15 residues. CDR3 DNA sequence: TGTGCCATCAGTGAGGACTTCAGCAACACCGGGGAGCTGTTTTTT. This codes for CAISEDFSNTGELFF.

J is TRBJ1-2 and V is TRBV27; TRBD1 agrees at 8 bases. CDR3 length: 14 residues. Unmatched junction bases numbered 5, after V lost 1 base and J lost 7 bases. The V gene's germline CDR1 is MNHEY and CDR2 SMNVEV (reference sequence). The CDR3 is CASSLWAGGLGYTF. The DNA of the CDR3 is TGTGCCAGCAGTTTATGGGCAGGGGGCCTTGGCTACACCTTC.

This clonotype was observed a handful of times. The V gene is TRBV4-1, the J gene TRBJ1-1; D call uncertain. The CDR3 totals 16 residues. With 0 bases removed from V and 0 bases from J, the gap between germline ends came to 11 bases. CDR1 is MGHRA and CDR2 is YSYEKL in the germline V gene. CDR3 loop: CASSQDPAGLNTEAFF. For the CDR3, the DNA is TGCGCCAGCAGCCAAGACCCCGCAGGCTTGAACACTGAAGCTTTCTTT.

This clonotype was seen ten or more times. The genes are TRBV28 and TRBJ1-2; 7 bases are a match to TRBD1. The CDR3 loop spans 17 amino acids. From germline, CDR1 is MDHEN and CDR2 SYDVKM. V lost 4 bases and J lost 2; bases outside the gene matches: 13. CDR3 sequence: CASSSMTGNTINYGYTF. CDR3 nucleotides: TGTGCCAGCAGTTCTATGACAGGGAATACTATAAACTATGGCTACACCTTC.

A remark on this clonotype: The junction shows a germline mismatch at one end, possibly a read error. The chain couples TRBV7-3 to TRBJ1-2; possible D gene TRBD1, 5 bases. Looked up from germline, CDR1 is SGHTA and CDR2 is FQGTGA. This CDR3 has 12 residues. CDR3 DNA sequence: TGTGCCAGCAGCTCCCCGCAGGGCCCCGATGCCTTC. Encoded protein: CASSSPQGPDAF.

This clonotype was observed a few times. The genes are TRBV18 and TRBJ1-5; D uncertain. V lost 0 bases and J lost 1, with 4 bases in between. CDR3 length: 14 residues. The germline gives CDR1 KGHSH, CDR2 LQKENI. CDR3 bases: TGTGCCAGCTCACCACCGGTCAGCAATCAGCCCCAGCATTTT. Translated, it gives CASSPPVSNQPQHF.

This clonotype was counted between two and nine times. The genes are TRBV12-3 or TRBV12-4 and TRBJ2-2, with D possibly being TRBD2 (6 bases). The CDR3 is 12 amino acids. V gave up 6 bases and J gave up 8 bases, with 10 bases separating them. CDR3 residues: CASSWGRGELFF. The DNA for the CDR3 is TGTGCCAGCAGCTGGGGGAGGGGGGAGCTGTTTTTT.

The chain recombines TRBV9 with TRBJ2-7; TRBD1 agrees at 12 bases. V trimming: 4 bases; J trimming: 4 bases; junction bases outside the gene matches: 12. CDR3 size: 17 residues. Germline CDR1 SGDLS, CDR2 YYNGEE. The DNA of the CDR3 is TGTGCCAGCAGCCCCCAGGGACAGGGGGCTGGGATTTACGAGCAGTACTTC. The encoded protein is CASSPQGQGAGIYEQYF.

The table lists this clonotype with a few counts. The rearrangement links TRBV7-2 to TRBJ1-2; 7 bases align to TRBD1. The J segment lost 2 bases and the V segment lost 7 bases, leaving 7 bases of the junction unmatched. Germline V lookup: CDR1 SGHTA, CDR2 FQGNSA. The CDR3 is 14 residues long. The DNA for the CDR3 is TGTGCCAGCAAGCCAGGGGGGCCCAACTATGGCTACACCTTC. It codes for CASKPGGPNYGYTF.

This clonotype has only a few counts. Here the CDR3 DNA reads TGTGCCAGCAGTTCTGGGGACAGCTCCGATCAGCCCCAGCATTTT. This translates into CASSSGDSSDQPQHF. V and J are TRBV12-3 or TRBV12-4 and TRBJ1-5; TRBD1 matches 7 bases. Trimming cost V 4 bases and J 5 bases; bases outside gene matches: 8. This CDR3 contains 15 residues.

J is TRBJ2-2 and V is TRBV27, with TRBD1 matching 9 bases. CDR1 is MNHEY and CDR2 is SMNVEV in the germline V gene (reference sequence). With V trimmed by 9 bases and J by 6 bases, 20 bases remained unmatched. The length of the CDR3 is 18 residues. The CDR3 loop reads CASIQGATGQGKPGELFF. The CDR3 region has the DNA TGTGCCAGTATACAAGGAGCCACGGGACAGGGAAAACCCGGGGAGCTGTTTTTT.

This clonotype was counted only a few times. The chain recombines TRBV6-1 with TRBJ1-6; no reliable D call. V shed 6 bases and J shed 8 bases, with 11 bases lying between them. This CDR3 contains 13 residues. CDR1 and CDR2 (germline): MNHNS, SASEGT. The CDR3 reads CASSPDWDSPLHF. CDR3 nucleotides: TGTGCCAGCAGCCCCGACTGGGATTCACCCCTCCACTTT.

V usage is TRBV13 and J usage is TRBJ1-6, with 9 positions matching TRBD1. Unmatched junction bases numbered 11, after V lost 0 bases and J lost 8 bases. The germline CDR1 and CDR2 sequences are PRHDT and FYEKMQ (reference sequence). The CDR3 loop spans 18 amino acids. The DNA of the CDR3 is TGTGCCAGCAGCTTAGGCGCAGGGACAGGGCAGTATTATTCACCCCTCCACTTT. Its translation is CASSLGAGTGQYYSPLHF.

The chain combines TRBV28 with TRBJ1-2; D remains ambiguous. CDR1 MDHEN and CDR2 SYDVKM come from the germline V gene. The V end lost 3 bases, the J end lost 0 bases, and 14 bases lay between the germline ends. CDR3 length equals 16 residues. The CDR3 nucleotides are TGTGCCAGCAGTTTGAGATCTTGGTCTACTAACTATGGCTACACCTTC. It specifies CASSLRSWSTNYGYTF.

This sequence joins TRBV4-3 and TRBJ2-1; 9 bases fit TRBD2. This CDR3 has 15 residues. The ends lost 3 bases at V and 4 bases at J; junction bases unmatched: 4. Germline V gene data show CDR1 as LGHNA and CDR2 as YSLEER. The CDR3 reads CASSQLTSGYNEQFF. For the CDR3, the DNA is TGCGCCAGCAGCCAGCTGACTAGCGGATACAATGAGCAGTTCTTC.

This chain uses TRBV20-1 with TRBJ2-3; D possibly matches TRBD1 or TRBD2 (6 bases each). CDR1 and CDR2 (germline): DFQATT, SNEGSKA (reference sequence). V lost 6 bases to trimming and J lost 3 bases, with 16 bases between them. The CDR3 loop spans 14 amino acids. CDR3 region: CSAKGGMITDTQYF. CDR3 in DNA: TGCAGTGCAAAAGGGGGGATGATTACAGATACGCAGTATTTT.

The chain has TRBV7-9 and TRBJ1-5, with 9 bases fitting TRBD1. This CDR3 has 20 amino acids. Germline V gene sequence: CDR1 SEHNR, CDR2 FQNEAQ (reference sequence). V lost 4 bases, J lost 6 bases, and 22 bases stayed unmatched. The CDR3 bases are TGTGCCAGCAGCTCCCAACCGGAACCCGGGACAGGGAATTTGGGTCAGCCCCAGCATTTT. This gives the protein CASSSQPEPGTGNLGQPQHF.

This clonotype turned up a few times. The chain combines TRBV7-4 with TRBJ2-2; D possibly corresponds to TRBD2 (7 bases). V was cut by 5 bases and J by 2 bases, with 18 bases left in between. Per germline, CDR1 SGHVT and CDR2 SQSDAQ. This CDR3 region has 17 residues. For the CDR3, the DNA is TGTGCCAGCAGCCCCCCCTGGAGGGGGGGCAACACCGGGGAGCTGTTTTTT. Protein product: CASSPPWRGGNTGELFF.